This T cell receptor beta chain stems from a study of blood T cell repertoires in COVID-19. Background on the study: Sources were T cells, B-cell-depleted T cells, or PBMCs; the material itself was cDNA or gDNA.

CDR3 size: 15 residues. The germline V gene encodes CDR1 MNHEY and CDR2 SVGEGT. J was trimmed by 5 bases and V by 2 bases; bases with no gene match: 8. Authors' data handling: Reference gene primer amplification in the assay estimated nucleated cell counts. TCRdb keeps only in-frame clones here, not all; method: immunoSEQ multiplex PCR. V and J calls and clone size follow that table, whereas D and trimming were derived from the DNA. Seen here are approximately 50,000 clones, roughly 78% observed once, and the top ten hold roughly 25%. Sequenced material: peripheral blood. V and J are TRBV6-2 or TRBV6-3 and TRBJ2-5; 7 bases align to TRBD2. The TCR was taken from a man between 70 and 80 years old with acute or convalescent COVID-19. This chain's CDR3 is CASSYGGVLSETQYF. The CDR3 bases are TGTGCCAGCAGTTACGGGGGGGTCCTGTCGGAGACCCAGTACTTC.